Following are 18 T cell receptor beta chains from one sample sequenced in a study of neurological immune-mediated disorders. TCRdb reanalysed the 5' RACE reads using MiXCR and keeps one entry per CDR3 protein. This sample yields tens of thousands of distinct CDR3 sequences, of which about 9% are seen a single time; roughly 1.5% belongs to the top ten. The time point: longitudinal time-point 1 (baseline). The sample comprised PBMCs. These TCRs come from a middle-aged woman in good health.

This clonotype was seen ten or more times. This chain uses TRBV6-5 with TRBJ2-7, with a possible D match to TRBD2 (6 bases). Trimming pared 11 bases from V and 1 base from J, leaving 15 bases between. The CDR3 has 13 amino acids. Germline loops: CDR1 MNHEY, CDR2 SVGAGI. The CDR3 bases are TGTGCCTCTTCACGGGAGAGTTCCTACGAGCAGTACTTC. Residues: CASSRESSYEQYF.

This clonotype was recorded many times. The gene calls are TRBV7-2 and TRBJ1-2, with 11 bases that match TRBD1. V lost 5 bases to trimming and J lost 2 bases; unmatched junction nucleotides: 4. This CDR3 is 15 amino acids long. Germline V gives CDR1 SGHTA, CDR2 FQGNSA. CDR3 nucleotides: TGTGCCAGCAGCGGAAGGACAGGGGGCAACTATGGCTACACCTTC. Amino acid sequence: CASSGRTGGNYGYTF.

This clonotype was seen at least ten times. The genes are TRBV4-2 and TRBJ2-7; the match to TRBD2 covers 8 bases. The CDR3 consists of 17 residues. The V and J ends lost 4 bases and 3 bases, in that order; junction bases with no gene match: 14. Germline CDR1 LGHNA, CDR2 YNFKEQ. The CDR3 loop reads CASSPRVGSGRFYEQYF. The CDR3, as DNA: TGTGCCAGCAGCCCCCGAGTGGGCAGCGGGAGATTCTACGAGCAGTACTTC.

In its sample, this clonotype was seen many times. The V and J genes are TRBV5-1 and TRBJ2-3; the match to TRBD2 covers 10 bases. This CDR3 contains 17 residues. CDR1 and CDR2 from the germline V gene are SGHRS and YFSETQ. V dropped 1 base and J dropped 1; count of bases not matched to a gene: 6. The CDR3 DNA reads TGCGCCAGCAGCTTGACACGGACTAGCGGACGCACAGATACGCAGTATTTT. As protein: CASSLTRTSGRTDTQYF.

This clonotype was found many times. The chain recombines TRBV29-1 with TRBJ1-1, with a tentative D call TRBD1 (6 bases). The V end lost 8 bases, the J end lost 4 bases, and 14 bases lay between the germline ends. This CDR3 is built from 12 residues. Germline V gene lookup returns CDR1 SQVTM and CDR2 ANQGSEA. CDR3: CSTPGGATEAFF. DNA of the CDR3: TGCAGCACCCCGGGGGGGGCCACTGAAGCTTTCTTT.

This clonotype has a count of ten or more. This chain connects TRBV18 to TRBJ1-1; D remains ambiguous. The CDR3 consists of 14 residues. Germline V gives CDR1 KGHSH, CDR2 LQKENI. V shed 6 bases and J shed 3 bases, with 14 bases lying between them. The CDR3 nucleotides read TGTGCCAGCTCTTCCTTCGTAAGAGACACTGAAGCTTTCTTT. Its translation is CASSSFVRDTEAFF.

In this sample, this clonotype turned up many times. V is TRBV5-1 and J is TRBJ2-5, with D possibly TRBD2 on 6 matching bases. The germline CDR1 and CDR2 sequences are SGHRS and YFSETQ. With 0 bases removed from V and 1 base from J, the gap between germline ends came to 13 bases. CDR3 length: 16 amino acids. CDR3 protein: CASSLVFGGAQETQYF. The CDR3, as DNA: TGCGCCAGCAGCTTGGTTTTCGGGGGAGCCCAAGAGACCCAGTACTTC.

This clonotype showed up many times. The rearrangement joins TRBV20-1 to TRBJ2-3, with D possibly matching TRBD2 (6 bases). The CDR3 extends over 15 amino acids. In germline, CDR1 is DFQATT, CDR2 SNEGSKA (reference sequence). The V gene lost 6 bases and the J gene lost 3 bases, with 19 bases spanning the gap. The CDR3 coding sequence is TGCAGTGCCCGTCCCTATGCGGGGTTAACAGATACGCAGTATTTT. Its protein is CSARPYAGLTDTQYF.

This clonotype was observed many times. This chain uses TRBV9 with TRBJ2-1; weak D call: TRBD2 (5 bases). V shed 0 bases and J shed 4 bases, with 11 bases lying between them. In germline, CDR1 is SGDLS, CDR2 YYNGEE. The CDR3 extends over 15 amino acids. CDR3 loop: CASSVGSGTYNEQFF. In DNA, the CDR3 is TGTGCCAGCAGCGTAGGGAGCGGAACTTACAATGAGCAGTTCTTC.

This clonotype was counted at least ten times. The V gene is TRBV12-3 or TRBV12-4, the J gene TRBJ1-5; 8 bases match TRBD1. V lost 4 bases, J lost 4 bases, and 6 bases stayed unmatched. CDR3 size: 15 residues. Here the CDR3 reads CASSWADRENQPQHF. The CDR3 DNA reads as TGTGCCAGCAGTTGGGCGGACAGGGAAAATCAGCCCCAGCATTTT.

Regarding this clonotype: This may be a read error, as it is one base from a much larger clone. The chain recombines TRBV2 with TRBJ2-3, with a weak D call TRBD2 (5 bases). The CDR3 is made up of 15 amino acids. CDR1 and CDR2 (germline): SNHLY, FYNNEI. In DNA, the CDR3 is TGTGCCACTACGGTTTGGGTTGGAGGTACAGATACGAAGTATTTT. Amino acid sequence: CATTVWVGGTDTKYF.

Many counts were recorded for this clonotype. The chain is built from TRBV5-6 and TRBJ2-7, with 12 nucleotides matching TRBD1. Germline V gene sequence: CDR1 SGHDT, CDR2 YYEEEE. CDR3 length: 17 residues. With V trimmed by 4 bases and J by 5 bases, 13 bases remained unmatched. CDR3 sequence (DNA): TGTGCCAGCAGCGCGCCTGGGACAGGGGGCCTGGGAAACGAGCAGTACTTC. Translation gives CASSAPGTGGLGNEQYF.

The genes are TRBV20-1 and TRBJ1-1; D is possibly TRBD1 (6 bases). V was cut by 7 bases and J by 5 bases, with 11 bases left in between. Germline V lookup: CDR1 DFQATT, CDR2 SNEGSKA (reference sequence). The CDR3 runs 11 residues. As DNA, the CDR3 is TGCAGTGGACAGGAGTTAACTGAAGCTTTCTTT. The encoded protein is CSGQELTEAFF.

This clonotype showed up many times. The chain combines TRBV5-4 with TRBJ2-7; 7 bases align to TRBD1. This CDR3 is 15 amino acids long. Germline loops: CDR1 SGHNT, CDR2 YYREEE (reference sequence). V trimming: 4 bases; J trimming: 1 base; junction bases outside the gene matches: 8. The CDR3 reads CASSPIPGQSYEQYF. CDR3 nucleotides: TGTGCCAGCAGCCCCATTCCGGGACAGTCCTACGAGCAGTACTTC.

This clonotype was detected ten times or more. The DNA for the CDR3 is TGTGCCAGCAGCCCGCGGAGCTCCTACGAGCAGTACTTC. It is translated as CASSPRSSYEQYF. The V and J genes are TRBV7-2 and TRBJ2-7; D not resolved. Germline V gene data show CDR1 as SGHTA and CDR2 as FQGNSA. V lost 5 bases to trimming and J lost 0 bases, with 8 bases between them. This CDR3 spans 13 amino acids.

In regard to this clonotype: Compared with germline, one end of the junction differs, possibly owing to a read error. V gene TRBV6-4 combines with J gene TRBJ2-1; 14 bases fit TRBD2. From germline, CDR1 is MRHNA and CDR2 SNTAGT. The CDR3 loop spans 15 amino acids. DNA for the CDR3: TGTGCCTGCAGTGCCGGGACTAGCGGGGGCAGCGAGCAGTTCTTC. Amino acid sequence: CACSAGTSGGSEQFF.

In its sample, this clonotype was seen many times. V gene TRBV10-3 combines with J gene TRBJ1-2; D unresolved. The CDR3 has 14 amino acids. The germline CDR1 and CDR2 sequences are ENHRY and SYGVKD. Trimming took 0 bases from V and 5 from J, leaving 10 bases between them. In DNA form, the CDR3 reads TGTGCCATCAGTGAGTCACAGAGAACTTATGGCTACACCTTC. Its translation: CAISESQRTYGYTF.

The chain recombines TRBV9 with TRBJ2-1; D perhaps matches TRBD1 (6 bases). This CDR3 comprises 14 residues. CDR1 is SGDLS and CDR2 is YYNGEE in the germline V gene. Trimming took 1 base from V and 7 from J, leaving 12 bases between them. The CDR3: CASSVMGAENEQFF. Written as DNA, the CDR3 is TGTGCCAGCAGCGTAATGGGGGCTGAGAATGAGCAGTTCTTC.